A single sample gave rise to the 9 T cell receptor beta chains below, sequenced in a study of blood T cells in healthy people across ages. For the second PCR, which ran for about 7 to 12 cycles, a sample-barcoded 5' primer and a J-beta primer mix were used. TCRdb recomputed calls from the 5' RACE reads with MiXCR, one row per CDR3 protein. The sample contains roughly 800,000 distinct CDR3 sequences, about 37% of which appear only once. The sequenced sample was blood. Source of these receptors: a young man in good health.

The rearrangement links TRBV28 to TRBJ1-2; D is uncertain. The CDR3 extends over 13 amino acids. Germline-derived CDR1 and CDR2 are MDHEN and SYDVKM. Trimming took 10 bases from V and 4 from J, leaving 16 bases between them. CDR3 residues: CATFTPKLYGYTF. The CDR3 bases are TGTGCCACCTTCACACCCAAGCTCTATGGCTACACCTTC.

This clonotype has just a few counts. The V call is TRBV10-3, the J call TRBJ1-3, with D hard to call. V was pared by 7 bases and J by 0 bases, with 7 bases between. Germline V gene lookup returns CDR1 ENHRY and CDR2 SYGVKD. The CDR3 has 13 amino acids. The CDR3 here is CAIKGSSGNTIYF. For the CDR3, the DNA is TGTGCCATCAAAGGGAGCTCTGGAAACACCATATATTTT.

The chain links TRBV3-1 to TRBJ2-1; no reliable D call. Germline lookup yields CDR1 LGHDT and CDR2 YNNKEL (reference sequence). Deletions cut 4 bases from V and 8 bases from J, with 18 bases between. CDR3 size: 15 residues. The CDR3 protein is CASSRIEVFFHEQFF. The CDR3 DNA reads as TGTGCCAGCAGCCGTATTGAAGTTTTTTTCCATGAGCAGTTCTTC.

This clonotype turned up a few times. This sequence joins TRBV25-1 and TRBJ2-7, with 10 bases matching TRBD1. CDR1 is MGHDK, CDR2 SYGVNS, per germline. This CDR3 comprises 15 residues. Germline trimming cut 0 bases from V and 3 bases from J; bases unmatched to any gene: 2. CDR3 coding DNA: TGTGCCAGCAGTGAATATGGGGACAGGGGCTACGAGCAGTACTTC. This codes for CASSEYGDRGYEQYF.

A remark on this clonotype: Compared with germline, one end of the junction differs, possibly owing to a read error. V and J are TRBV9 and TRBJ2-7, with a possible D match to TRBD2 (6 bases). The CDR3 spans 17 residues. CDR1 is SGDLS and CDR2 is YYNGEE in the germline V gene. The DNA of the CDR3 is TGTGCCGGCAGCCTCACAAATAGCGGCGCGAGCTCCTACGAGCAGTACTTC. Translation: CAGSLTNSGASSYEQYF.

The chain links TRBV20-1 to TRBJ1-2, with D perhaps TRBD1 (5 bases). V was shortened by 6 bases and J by 0 bases, with 11 bases between the two germline ends. The germline V gene has CDR1 DFQATT and CDR2 SNEGSKA (reference sequence). The CDR3 has 13 residues. CDR3 in amino acids: CSAGDSPNYGYTF. The CDR3 region has the DNA TGCAGTGCGGGAGACAGTCCTAACTATGGCTACACCTTC.

The chain recombines TRBV27 with TRBJ1-1, with 7 bases lining up with TRBD1. CDR3 length equals 13 residues. CDR1 and CDR2 (germline): MNHEY, SMNVEV (reference sequence). V shed 5 bases, J shed 10 bases, and the junction held 10 bases outside the gene matches. In nucleotides, the CDR3 is TGTGCCAGCAGTCCTCTCGGGACAGTCCGAGCTTTCTTT. This gives the protein CASSPLGTVRAFF.

This clonotype was observed many times. The genes are TRBV6-2 or TRBV6-3 and TRBJ1-2, with D unresolved. The CDR3 is 15 residues long. Trimming left V 0 bases short and J 8 bases short, with 16 bases between. Germline loops: CDR1 MNHEY, CDR2 SVGEGT. Here the CDR3 DNA reads TGTGCCAGCAGTTACTCCGGCGGCCGCGCGGACGGCTACACCTTC. Translation gives CASSYSGGRADGYTF.

With regard to this clonotype: Being one base from a much bigger clone, this may be a read error. V usage is TRBV10-3 and J usage is TRBJ1-2; 8 bases line up with TRBD1. This CDR3 contains 13 residues. Germline CDR1 and CDR2: ENHRY and SYGVKD. V dropped 10 bases and J dropped 4; count of bases not matched to a gene: 8. Here the CDR3 DNA reads TGTGCCAACAGCCTCAGGGGGCCCTATGGCTACACCTTC. Translated: CANSLRGPYGYTF.